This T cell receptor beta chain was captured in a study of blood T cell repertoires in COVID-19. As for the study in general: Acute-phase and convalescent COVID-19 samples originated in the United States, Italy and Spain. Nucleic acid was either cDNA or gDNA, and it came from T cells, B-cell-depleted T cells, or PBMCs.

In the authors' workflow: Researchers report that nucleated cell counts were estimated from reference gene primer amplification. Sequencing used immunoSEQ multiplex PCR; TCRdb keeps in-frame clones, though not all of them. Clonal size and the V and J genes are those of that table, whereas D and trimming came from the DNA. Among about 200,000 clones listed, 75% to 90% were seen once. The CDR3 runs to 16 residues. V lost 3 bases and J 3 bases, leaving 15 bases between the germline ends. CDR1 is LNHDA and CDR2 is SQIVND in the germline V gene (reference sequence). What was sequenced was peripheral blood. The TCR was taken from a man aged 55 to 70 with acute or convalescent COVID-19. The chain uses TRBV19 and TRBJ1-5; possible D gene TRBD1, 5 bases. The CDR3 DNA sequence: TGTGCCAGTAGTATGCCCACCGGGGGGTCCAATCAGCCCCAGCATTTT. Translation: CASSMPTGGSNQPQHF. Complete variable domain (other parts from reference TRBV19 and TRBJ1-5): DGGITQSPKYLFRKEGQNVTLSCEQNLNHDAMYWYRQDPGQGLRLIYYSQIVNDFQKGDIAEGYSVSREKKESFPLTVTSAQKNPTAFYLCASSMPTGGSNQPQHFGDGTRLSIL.